This T cell receptor beta chain originates from a study of chemoradiotherapy in HPV16-positive cancers (dated 2022 in TCRdb). As for the study more broadly: Using functional T-cell assays on cells from a couple of HPV16-positive patients, the researchers defined candidate HPV-specific T-cell clones and common TCR motifs. TCR repertoires from some 90 patients with HPV-related cancers were then used to track the candidate HPV-specific TCRs and motifs. Whether T-cell immunity against the HPV oncoproteins E6 and E7 changes during chemoradiotherapy and whether survival is affected by this immunity were examined in the study. Overall study outcomes, separate from this receptor: Expansion of candidate HPV-specific clones and E7-related TCR motifs was observed in the tumor microenvironment during treatment, whereas no such expansion was observed for non-HPV-specific T cells. Improved recurrence-free survival in HPV16-positive patients was associated with expansion of HPV-responsive T cells during chemoradiotherapy. The functional definition of HPV-specific T cells came from only a couple of HPV16-positive patients, and the survival association was reported for HPV16-positive patients.

As to this clone: What antigen it recognizes has not been identified. No much larger clone is present one base from it, and per-base qualities are unavailable.

Repertoires were sampled repeatedly over the course of chemoradiotherapy, so clonal expansion could be followed in the tumor microenvironment. V is cut back by 4 bases and J by 3 bases, with 11 bases in the junction unmatched. The germline V gene (reference sequence) provides CDR1 MNHEY and CDR2 SMNVEV. From its cysteine to its phenylalanine, the CDR3 spans 16 amino acids. Just the 48-base CDR3 DNA is kept, in frame starting at base 1. Libraries were constructed by the immunoSEQ multiplex PCR assay. The table comes from immuneACCESS by way of TCRdb, which keeps in-frame sequences with V and J called. Part of the clones is missing from these tables; in studies checked, under half for an unresolved V gene and the rest for unknown reasons. This sample comprises over 15,000 clones, under 90% of them detected only once. 2.3% of the sample is held by the ten biggest clonotypes.

The sequence was obtained from a human donor with HPV-associated anogenital cancer. The chain employs TRBV27 and TRBJ2-5, and TRBD2 matches 7 of the central bases. Sample: blood, taken from a patient who underwent chemoradiotherapy. CDR3 loop: CASSSIKLASEETQYF. Here is the DNA: TGTGCCAGCAGTTCCATCAAACTAGCGTCGGAAGAGACCCAGTACTTC.